A selection of T cell receptor beta chains follows, all from one sample in a study of cytotoxic CD8 clonotypes in ibrutinib-treated CLL. Here immunoSEQ multiplex PCR was the method, and the copy in TCRdb shows in-frame clones only, minus some. This table has more than 200,000 clones, 70% appearing once. The sequencing here drew on PBMCs, taken after 24 months of ibrutinib treatment. All receptors derive from a human donor with chronic lymphocytic leukemia. The CDR3 runs from the conserved cysteine through the conserved F or W.

>TRBV6-5
CASSYRLAGTDTQYF
>TRBV7-9
CASSHPGQGNTEAFF
>TRBV7-8
CASSPDGYNEQFF
>TRBV28
CASSFRPNNEQFF
>TRBV5-1
CASSPGQGGIQPQHF
>TRBV13
CASSLGLAVSSYEQYF
>TRBV11-2
CASSLDWETQYF
>TRBV7-2
CASSLRSGAVGELFF
>TRBV7-9
CASSSTIVAGNTIYF
>TRBV27
CASSSRLGREGRNEQYF
>TRBV6-5
CASTGNYGYTF
>TRBV28
CASTRFTGTGSPYEQYF
>TRBV5-1
CASSWAGTGDTEAFF
>TRBV30
CAWNTARGDTQYF
>TRBV5-1
CASSVLRGNYEQYF
>TRBV6-5
CASRDLAGGPYEQYF
>TRBV28
CASSIQGARNTIYF
>TRBV5-1
CASSWLAGVADTQYF
>TRBV11-1
CASSVVFNTEAFF
>TRBV10-3
CAAAAGGRSHEQYF
>TRBV28
CASRQGSWNSNQPQHF
>TRBV25-1
CASSEINATNEKLFF